The 30 T cell receptor beta chains below all came from one sample that was sequenced in a study of OX40 agonist ivuxolimab in advanced cancers. Produced via immunoSEQ multiplex PCR; TCRdb's table is partial and in-frame only. The profile shows 55,000 to 80,000 clones, about 85% of them singletons. This specimen consisted of CD4+ or CD8+ T cells sorted from blood, obtained in a trial of the OX40 agonist ivuxolimab. These receptors originate from an adult with an advanced solid tumor such as melanoma, head and neck, liver or kidney cancer.

The CDR3, as DNA: TGCGCCAGCAGCTTTTGGGGCGCCGGGAATGACGGGGAGCTGTTTTTT. This translates into CASSFWGAGNDGELFF. V and J are TRBV5-1 and TRBJ2-2; D could derive from TRBD1 or TRBD2 (5 bases each). The length of the CDR3 is 16 residues. CDR1 and CDR2 from the germline V gene are SGHRS and YFSETQ. V was pared by 2 bases and J by 7 bases, with 18 bases between.

The CDR3 DNA sequence: TGTGCCAGCTCGTCAGGGCTAACTAATGAAAAACTGTTTTTT. It specifies CASSSGLTNEKLFF. The rearrangement links TRBV18 to TRBJ1-4, with a weak D call TRBD1 (5 bases). The V end lost 6 bases, the J end lost 1 base, and 9 bases lay between the germline ends. The CDR3 sequence is 14 residues long. Germline loops: CDR1 KGHSH, CDR2 LQKENI. The full variable domain, in which reference TRBV18 and TRBJ1-4 provide the parts outside the CDR3, is NAGVMQNPRHLVRRRGQEARLRCSPMKGHSHVYWYRQLPEEGLKFMVYLQKENIIDESGMPKERFSAEFPKEGPSILRIQQVVRGDSAAYFCASSSGLTNEKLFFGSGTQLSVL.

The chain couples TRBV27 to TRBJ2-7; D is uncertain. Germline values: CDR1 MNHEY, CDR2 SMNVEV (reference sequence). The CDR3 is made up of 14 amino acids. Trimming pared 4 bases from V and 0 bases from J, leaving 10 bases between. The CDR3 DNA reads TGTGCCAGCAGTTCCCTAAAGAGCTCCTACGAGCAGTACTTC. Translated, it gives CASSSLKSSYEQYF.

The chain uses TRBV12-5 and TRBJ2-3; D may be TRBD1 (6 bases). Germline-derived CDR1 and CDR2 are LGHNT and FRNRAP. The CDR3 totals 15 residues. Between the trimmed V and J ends, which lost 7 bases and 1 base, there was a span of 15 bases. CDR3 protein: CASAPGVVGTDTQYF. The CDR3 DNA is TGTGCTAGTGCTCCAGGGGTCGTCGGCACAGATACGCAGTATTTT.

This clone has just one count. This chain connects TRBV28 to TRBJ1-5, with a possible D match to TRBD1 (5 bases). Trimming removed 5 bases at V and 2 bases at J, with 10 bases between. Germline V gene sequence: CDR1 MDHEN, CDR2 SYDVKM. The CDR3 runs to 14 residues. For the CDR3, the DNA is TGTGCCAGCAGTCTGGGAGGGGGCAATCAGCCCCAGCATTTT. Protein sequence: CASSLGGGNQPQHF. The full variable domain, completed using reference TRBV28 and TRBJ1-5, is DVKVTQSSRYLVKRTGEKVFLECVQDMDHENMFWYRQDPGLGLRLIYFSYDVKMKEKGDIPEGYSVSREKKERFSLILESASTNQTSMYLCASSLGGGNQPQHFGDGTRLSIL.

The CDR3 region has the DNA TGTGCCAGTAGTACCGACAGGGGATTCGCGCCCCAGCATTTT. Translating gives CASSTDRGFAPQHF. The chain joins TRBV19 to TRBJ1-5; 8 positions match TRBD1. This CDR3 comprises 14 residues. CDR1 is LNHDA, CDR2 SQIVND, per germline (reference sequence). Trimming took 4 bases from V and 9 from J; bases not matched to a gene: 8.

The chain recombines TRBV5-1 with TRBJ1-3; 7 nucleotides line up with TRBD1. J was trimmed by 2 bases and V by 7 bases; bases with no gene match: 9. The CDR3 extends over 15 amino acids. The germline gives CDR1 SGHRS, CDR2 YFSETQ. The CDR3 sequence is CASQREGAPGNTIYF. Written as DNA, the CDR3 is TGCGCCAGCCAGCGGGAGGGGGCACCTGGAAACACCATATATTTT.

The J gene is TRBJ2-7, the V gene TRBV7-6, with D tentatively TRBD1 (5 bases). Trimming removed 2 bases at V and 0 bases at J, with 11 bases between. The CDR3 runs 15 residues. The germline V gene encodes CDR1 SGHVS and CDR2 FNYEAQ. The CDR3 loop reads CASSLRQGLSYEQYF. The CDR3, as DNA: TGTGCCAGCAGCTTACGGCAGGGCCTCTCCTACGAGCAGTACTTC.

The V gene is TRBV30, the J gene TRBJ1-1, with D possibly being TRBD1 (6 bases). CDR3 length: 14 residues. Germline V lookup: CDR1 GTSNPN, CDR2 SVGIG (reference sequence). The V gene lost 5 bases and the J gene lost 3 bases, with 16 bases spanning the gap. The CDR3 protein is CAWSGGGFDTEAFF. The CDR3 DNA reads TGTGCCTGGTCCGGGGGGGGCTTTGACACTGAAGCTTTCTTT.

This chain uses TRBV16 with TRBJ2-3; D not certain. Trimming left V 5 bases short and J 0 bases short, with 3 bases between. Germline values: CDR1 KGHSY, CDR2 FQNENV. The CDR3 consists of 12 residues. The CDR3 reads CASSKSTDTQYF. In DNA, the CDR3 is TGTGCCAGCAGCAAAAGCACAGATACGCAGTATTTT.

In this sample, this clone turned up a few times. The chain has TRBV29-1 and TRBJ2-3; the match to TRBD2 covers 10 bases. The V gene end was trimmed by 4 bases and the J gene end by 2 bases; junction bases not matched to a gene: 9. Germline V lookup: CDR1 SQVTM, CDR2 ANQGSEA. The CDR3 sequence is 16 residues long. The CDR3 DNA reads as TGCAGCGTTGCCAATGAAGCGGGGGGGACCACAGATACGCAGTATTTT. Protein product: CSVANEAGGTTDTQYF.

V gene TRBV6-1 combines with J gene TRBJ1-1; D may be TRBD1 (5 bases). CDR3 length: 12 residues. Trimming pared 3 bases from V and 4 bases from J, leaving 6 bases between. CDR1 is MNHNS, CDR2 SASEGT, per germline. This chain's CDR3 is CASSEGGTEAFF. As DNA, the CDR3 is TGTGCCAGCAGTGAGGGGGGCACTGAAGCTTTCTTT.

The chain links TRBV27 to TRBJ2-7; TRBD1 agrees at 8 bases. The CDR3 loop spans 13 amino acids. With V trimmed by 3 bases and J by 5 bases, 3 bases remained unmatched. CDR1 MNHEY and CDR2 SMNVEV come from the germline V gene (reference sequence). The chain's CDR3 is CASSFRGRNEQYF. The CDR3 region has the DNA TGTGCCAGCAGTTTCAGGGGGCGGAACGAGCAGTACTTC.

This chain joins TRBV27 and TRBJ2-2, with D unclear. V was trimmed by 5 bases and J by 0 bases, leaving 4 bases between them. In germline, CDR1 is MNHEY, CDR2 SMNVEV (reference sequence). CDR3 length equals 13 residues. The CDR3 is CASSVANTGELFF. The CDR3 bases are TGTGCCAGCAGTGTCGCGAACACCGGGGAGCTGTTTTTT.

V usage is TRBV11-2 and J usage is TRBJ1-3; 8 bases match TRBD1. The germline V gene has CDR1 SGHAT and CDR2 FQNNGV. The CDR3 loop spans 18 amino acids. V was clipped by 6 bases and J by 0 bases; unmatched bases: 13. The CDR3 nucleotides are TGTGCCAGCAGACCGCCCGGGACAGGTCTAAGCTCTGGAAACACCATATATTTT. Amino acids: CASRPPGTGLSSGNTIYF.

The rearrangement links TRBV27 to TRBJ1-4; D uncertain. The germline V gene has CDR1 MNHEY and CDR2 SMNVEV (reference sequence). CDR3 length equals 13 residues. Trimming left V 6 bases short and J 8 bases short, with 13 bases between. The CDR3 region is CASRPGPWEKLFF. In DNA form, the CDR3 reads TGTGCCAGCAGACCGGGCCCTTGGGAAAAACTGTTTTTT.

The rearrangement joins TRBV7-8 to TRBJ1-3; TRBD1 matches at 11 bases. The germline V gene encodes CDR1 SGHVS and CDR2 FQNEAQ. The CDR3 consists of 15 residues. Trimming at V came to 5 bases and at J to 4 bases, leaving 4 bases not matched to a gene. CDR3 sequence: CASSGQGASGNTIYF. DNA for the CDR3: TGTGCCAGCAGCGGACAGGGGGCGAGCGGAAACACCATATATTTT.

Remarks on this clone: Sequence at one end of the junction differs from germline and may be a read error. At the DNA level, this CDR3 is encoded by other sequences in the same sample as well. The V call is TRBV6-1, the J call TRBJ2-7; maybe TRBD2 (5 bases). CDR1 and CDR2 (germline): MNHNS, SASEGT. The CDR3 has 15 residues. The CDR3 DNA follows: TGTGCTAGCAGTGAACGGGAAGGGATCACCTACGAGCAGTACTTC. Protein: CASSEREGITYEQYF.

The rearrangement joins TRBV5-1 to TRBJ1-2, with 9 bases matching TRBD1. The length of the CDR3 is 15 residues. Germline V gene data show CDR1 as SGHRS and CDR2 as YFSETQ. Losses at the gene ends were 0 bases for V and 4 bases for J; bases not matched to a gene: 4. The CDR3 DNA reads as TGCGCCAGCAGCTTGGAGGGACAGGGTCCCTATGGCTACACCTTC. Protein product: CASSLEGQGPYGYTF. Together with reference TRBV5-1 and TRBJ1-2, the CDR3 gives the full variable domain: KAGVTQTPRYLIKTRGQQVTLSCSPISGHRSVSWYQQTPGQGLQFLFEYFSETQRNKGNFPGRFSGRQFSNSRSEMNVSTLELGDSALYLCASSLEGQGPYGYTFGSGTRLTVV.

This clone came up a few times. This rearrangement joins TRBV18 to TRBJ1-1; the match to TRBD1 covers 8 bases. CDR1 is KGHSH and CDR2 is LQKENI in the germline V gene. The V segment lost 2 bases and the J segment 5 bases; nucleotides outside the gene matches: 7. CDR3 length: 15 amino acids. In DNA form, the CDR3 reads TGTGCCAGCTCACCAGAAGCAGGGGGCAGAACTGAAGCTTTCTTT. Residues: CASSPEAGGRTEAFF. The full variable domain, completed using reference TRBV18 and TRBJ1-1, is NAGVMQNPRHLVRRRGQEARLRCSPMKGHSHVYWYRQLPEEGLKFMVYLQKENIIDESGMPKERFSAEFPKEGPSILRIQQVVRGDSAAYFCASSPEAGGRTEAFFGQGTRLTVV.

The chain recombines TRBV19 with TRBJ2-3; D is uncertain. This CDR3 region has 14 residues. The V end was cut by 5 bases, the J end by 0 bases, with 9 bases between. Germline values: CDR1 LNHDA, CDR2 SQIVND (reference sequence). The CDR3 DNA is TGTGCCAGTAGTTCCGGTTCCAGCACAGATACGCAGTATTTT. This encodes CASSSGSSTDTQYF.

The V call is TRBV11-2, the J call TRBJ1-5; D is possibly TRBD1 (5 bases). V lost 0 bases, J lost 5 bases, and 11 bases lay in between. Germline CDR1 reads SGHAT; CDR2 reads FQNNGV. This CDR3 spans 15 amino acids. This chain's CDR3 is CASSLEAGTHQPQHF. Here the CDR3 DNA reads TGTGCCAGCAGCTTAGAGGCGGGGACTCATCAGCCCCAGCATTTT.

The chain employs TRBV27 and TRBJ2-5, with 8 positions matching TRBD2. The ends lost 4 bases at V and 4 bases at J; junction bases unmatched: 8. This CDR3 spans 15 amino acids. CDR1 and CDR2 (germline): MNHEY, SMNVEV (reference sequence). CDR3 DNA: TGTGCCAGCAGTTCCAGCGGGAGTCATCCAGAGACCCAGTACTTC. Translating gives CASSSSGSHPETQYF.

This rearrangement joins TRBV5-8 to TRBJ1-4, with TRBD1 as a possible D gene (5 bases). CDR1 SGHTS and CDR2 YDEGEE come from the germline V gene. Trimming took 3 bases from V and 3 from J, leaving 15 bases between them. CDR3 size: 16 residues. In DNA, the CDR3 is TGTGCCAGCAGCTACTGGGACCCTCTGGCTAATGAAAAACTGTTTTTT. Encoded protein: CASSYWDPLANEKLFF.

The chain combines TRBV10-3 with TRBJ2-3; 7 nucleotides match TRBD1. This CDR3 is built from 15 residues. V shed 3 bases and J 8 bases; nucleotides not matched to a gene: 11. Germline CDR1 reads ENHRY; CDR2 reads SYGVKD. The CDR3 bases are TGTGCCATCAGTGAATCGGACAGGTCCGGAGTTACGCAGTATTTT. Its translation: CAISESDRSGVTQYF.

The genes are TRBV30 and TRBJ2-7; D is possibly TRBD1 (6 bases). The CDR3 runs to 14 residues. Per the germline V gene, CDR1 is GTSNPN and CDR2 is SVGIG (reference sequence). V dropped 5 bases and J dropped 2 bases, with 16 bases sitting between them. This chain's CDR3 is CAWDKGGRTYEQYF. For the CDR3, the DNA is TGTGCCTGGGACAAAGGGGGAAGGACCTACGAGCAGTACTTC.

The genes are TRBV6-6 and TRBJ2-7; D is undetermined. Trimming cost V 10 bases and J 3 bases, with 16 bases left between them. This CDR3 region has 13 residues. The germline V gene has CDR1 MNHNY and CDR2 SVGAGI (reference sequence). The CDR3 coding sequence is TGTGCCACCTACTCTACCACGGGCTACGAGCAGTACTTC. It yields the protein CATYSTTGYEQYF.

V and J are TRBV5-1 and TRBJ2-5; no clear D. Trimming took off 0 bases at V and 2 bases at J, with 11 bases between the two ends. The CDR3 runs 15 residues. Germline CDR1 and CDR2: SGHRS and YFSETQ. The CDR3 sequence: CASSLGPLLQETQYF. DNA for the CDR3: TGCGCCAGCAGCTTGGGGCCCCTATTGCAAGAGACCCAGTACTTC.

This chain uses TRBV2 with TRBJ1-5; 7 bases match TRBD1. V shed 2 bases, J shed 9 bases, and the junction held 7 bases outside the gene matches. There are 14 residues in the CDR3. Germline CDR1 and CDR2: SNHLY and FYNNEI. CDR3 amino acids: CASSERGPRGPQHF. The CDR3 DNA follows: TGTGCCAGCAGTGAAAGGGGGCCGCGTGGGCCCCAGCATTTT.

The chain employs TRBV6-1 and TRBJ1-4; D is ambiguous. The germline gives CDR1 MNHNS, CDR2 SASEGT. The CDR3 has 15 residues. Trimming pared 5 bases from V and 0 bases from J, leaving 10 bases between. The CDR3 loop reads CASSRSLATNEKLFF. In DNA form, the CDR3 reads TGTGCCAGCAGTCGTTCGCTTGCAACTAATGAAAAACTGTTTTTT.